Listed here is a single T cell receptor beta chain. Its antigen is not identified. The junction differs from germline at one of its ends, possibly a read error. It was from around 18-30 mg of unsorted bulk tissue that RNA and DNA were co-extracted. Patients carried chronic HBV infection without prior treatment. Making TCR beta cDNA involved approximately 0.5 ug total RNA and a constant-region primer. Slightly modified ARM-PCR, run as three nested multiplex PCR rounds, produced the TCR beta libraries. The first two PCR rounds used TRBV1-TRBV30 forward primers with a C-beta reverse primer, about 10 cycles each. One entry per CDR3 protein, called by TCRdb with MiXCR from the multiplex PCR reads. Among approximately 40,000 distinct CDR3 sequences listed, approximately 70% were seen once. The entry originates in a study of tumor-infiltrating lymphocytes in primary liver carcinoma. Study in general: The cohort included men and women aged 30 to 69 years. Each sample had roughly 3.5 to 8 million productive TCRbeta reads regardless of tissue type. Study-wide findings and caveats: Relative to blood, tumors carried a significantly larger fraction of the repertoire in their top 250 clones (p = 0.039).

This CDR3 region has 14 residues. Germline loops: CDR1 MDHEN, CDR2 SYDVKM. The sequencing sample was made of liver tumor tissue from sampling region 2. The subset was: tumor region T2, inferior pole. The receptor was isolated from a man aged 40-50 years with primary liver carcinoma and hepatitis B virus infection. The chain combines TRBV28 with TRBJ2-4; 10 bases fit TRBD2. The CDR3 sequence: CVSRDVKAGGPPYF. The CDR3 DNA reads TGTGTCAGCAGAGATGTAAAAGCGGGAGGGCCACCGTACTTC.